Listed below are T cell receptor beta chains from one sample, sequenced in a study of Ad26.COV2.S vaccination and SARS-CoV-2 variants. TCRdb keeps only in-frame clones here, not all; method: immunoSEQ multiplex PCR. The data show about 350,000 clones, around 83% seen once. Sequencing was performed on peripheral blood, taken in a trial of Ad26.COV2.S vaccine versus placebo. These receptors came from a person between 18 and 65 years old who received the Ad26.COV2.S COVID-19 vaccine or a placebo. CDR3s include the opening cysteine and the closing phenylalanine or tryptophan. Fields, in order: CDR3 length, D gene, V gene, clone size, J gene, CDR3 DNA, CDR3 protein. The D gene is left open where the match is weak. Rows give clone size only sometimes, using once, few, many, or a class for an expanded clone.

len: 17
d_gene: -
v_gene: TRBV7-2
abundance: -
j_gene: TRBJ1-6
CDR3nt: TGTGCCAGCAGCGGACGGGCCCCCTGGAGCTATAATTCACCCCTCCACTTT
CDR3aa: CASSGRAPWSYNSPLHF

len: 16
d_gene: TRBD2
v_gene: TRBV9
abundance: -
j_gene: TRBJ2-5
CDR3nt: TGTGCCAGCAGCGCGTGGACTAGCGGGGGCCAAGAGACCCAGTACTTC
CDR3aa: CASSAWTSGGQETQYF

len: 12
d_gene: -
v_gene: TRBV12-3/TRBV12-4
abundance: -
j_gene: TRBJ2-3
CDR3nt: TGTGCCAGCAGTTTCATCACAGATACGCAGTATTTT
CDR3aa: CASSFITDTQYF

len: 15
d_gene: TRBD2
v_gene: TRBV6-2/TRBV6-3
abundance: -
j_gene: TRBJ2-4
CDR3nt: TGTGCCAGCAGTTACTCATCGGGGGGGCCGGGCATTCAGTACTTC
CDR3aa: CASSYSSGGPGIQYF

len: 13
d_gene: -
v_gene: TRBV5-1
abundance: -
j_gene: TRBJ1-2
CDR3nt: TGCGCCAGCAGTTTCAGGGAGGCCTATGGCTACACCTTC
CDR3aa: CASSFREAYGYTF

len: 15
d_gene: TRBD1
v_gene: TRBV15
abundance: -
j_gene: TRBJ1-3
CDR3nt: TGTGCCACCAGCAGGGGACAGGGGAATAGAAACACCATATATTTT
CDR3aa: CATSRGQGNRNTIYF

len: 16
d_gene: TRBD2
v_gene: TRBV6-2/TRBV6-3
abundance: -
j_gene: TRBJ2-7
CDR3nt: TGTGCCAGCAGTTACTCGAACCAGCGGGGGGACTACGAGCAGTACTTC
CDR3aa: CASSYSNQRGDYEQYF

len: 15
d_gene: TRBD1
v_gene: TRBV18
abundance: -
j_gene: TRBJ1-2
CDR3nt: TGTGCCAGCTCACCGTCGGACAGGGGGTATGGTGGCTACACCTTC
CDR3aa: CASSPSDRGYGGYTF

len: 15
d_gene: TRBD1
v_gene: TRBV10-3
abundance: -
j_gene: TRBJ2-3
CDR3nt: TGTGCCATCAAACCGGGACAGGGGGCGGTAGATACGCAGTATTTT
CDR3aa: CAIKPGQGAVDTQYF

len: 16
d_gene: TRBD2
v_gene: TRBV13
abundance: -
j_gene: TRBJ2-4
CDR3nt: TGTGCCAGCAGCCCAAGGCCGGGACTAGCGGCGAACATTCAGTACTTC
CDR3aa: CASSPRPGLAANIQYF

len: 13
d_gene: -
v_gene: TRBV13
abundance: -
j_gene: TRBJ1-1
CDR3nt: TGTGCCAGCAGCCCACGGGGCGGCGGTGGGGCTTTCTTT
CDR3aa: CASSPRGGGGAFF

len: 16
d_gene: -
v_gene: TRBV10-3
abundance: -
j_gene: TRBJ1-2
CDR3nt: TGTGCCATCAGTGAGTCCCGGACATCAAGAAACTATGGCTACACCTTC
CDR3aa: CAISESRTSRNYGYTF

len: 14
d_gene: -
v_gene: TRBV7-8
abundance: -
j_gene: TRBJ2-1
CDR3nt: TGTGCCAGCAGCTTTAGGGTCTTGGGCAATGAGCAGTTCTTC
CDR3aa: CASSFRVLGNEQFF

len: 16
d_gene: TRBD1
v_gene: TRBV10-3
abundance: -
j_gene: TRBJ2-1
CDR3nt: TGTGCCATCACTGAAACAGGGGGTATCCCGTTGGATGAGCAGTTCTTC
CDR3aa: CAITETGGIPLDEQFF

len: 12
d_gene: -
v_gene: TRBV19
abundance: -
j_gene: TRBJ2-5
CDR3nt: TGTGCCAGTAGTACGGGTCGGGGGACCCAGTACTTC
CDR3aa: CASSTGRGTQYF

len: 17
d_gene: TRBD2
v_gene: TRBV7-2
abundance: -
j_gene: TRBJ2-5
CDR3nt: TGTGCCAGCAGCTTCTTTTCCAGCGGGAGCGGCCGAGAGACCCAGTACTTC
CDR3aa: CASSFFSSGSGRETQYF

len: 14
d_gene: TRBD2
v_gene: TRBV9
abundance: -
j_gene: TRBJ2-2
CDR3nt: TGTGCCAGCAGCGATGGGACTAGCCACGGGGAGCTGTTTTTT
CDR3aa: CASSDGTSHGELFF

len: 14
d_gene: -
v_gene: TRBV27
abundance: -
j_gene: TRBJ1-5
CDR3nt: TGTGCCAGCAGTTTAACTGGGGAGGGTCAGCCCCAGCATTTT
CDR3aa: CASSLTGEGQPQHF

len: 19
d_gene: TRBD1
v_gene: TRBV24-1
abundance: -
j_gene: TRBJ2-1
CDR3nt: TGTGCCACCAGTGATGTGGGACAGGGTGGACTCCCCTCCTACAATGAGCAGTTCTTC
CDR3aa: CATSDVGQGGLPSYNEQFF

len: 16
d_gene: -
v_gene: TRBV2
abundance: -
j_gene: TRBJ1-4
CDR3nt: TGTGCCAGCAGTGAAGCTCCGAACAGGATCACATTAAAACTGTTTTTT
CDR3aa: CASSEAPNRITLKLFF

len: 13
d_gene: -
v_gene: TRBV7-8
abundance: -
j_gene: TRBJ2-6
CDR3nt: TGTGCCAGCAGCTTAGGTGGGGCCAACGTCCTGACTTTC
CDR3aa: CASSLGGANVLTF

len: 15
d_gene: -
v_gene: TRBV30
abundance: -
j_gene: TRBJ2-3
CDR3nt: TGTGCCTGGAGTGTCCAAGGAATGAGCACAGATACGCAGTATTTT
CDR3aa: CAWSVQGMSTDTQYF

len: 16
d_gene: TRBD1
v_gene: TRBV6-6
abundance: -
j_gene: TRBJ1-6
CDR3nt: TGTGCCAGCAGTTACTTTGGGACAGCTGGCAATTCACCCCTCCACTTT
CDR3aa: CASSYFGTAGNSPLHF

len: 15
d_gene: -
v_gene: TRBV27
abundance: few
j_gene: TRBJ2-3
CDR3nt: TGTGCCAGCAGTCGTATTACGACCAGACCAGATACGCAGTATTTT
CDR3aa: CASSRITTRPDTQYF